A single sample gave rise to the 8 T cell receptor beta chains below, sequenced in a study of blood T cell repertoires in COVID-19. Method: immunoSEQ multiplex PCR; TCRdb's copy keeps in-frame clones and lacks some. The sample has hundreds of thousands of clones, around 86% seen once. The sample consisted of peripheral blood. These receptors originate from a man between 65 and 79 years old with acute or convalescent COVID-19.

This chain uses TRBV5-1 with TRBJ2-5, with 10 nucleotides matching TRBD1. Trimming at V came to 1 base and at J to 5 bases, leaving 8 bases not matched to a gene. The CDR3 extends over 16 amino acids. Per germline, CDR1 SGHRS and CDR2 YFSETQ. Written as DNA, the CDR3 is TGCGCCAGCAGCTTGTCCGGGACAGGGGTAGGGGAGACCCAGTACTTC. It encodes CASSLSGTGVGETQYF.

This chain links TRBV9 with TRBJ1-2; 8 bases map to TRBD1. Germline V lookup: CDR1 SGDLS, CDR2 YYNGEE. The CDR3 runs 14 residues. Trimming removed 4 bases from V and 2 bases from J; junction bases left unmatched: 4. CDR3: CASSPRTGNYGYTF. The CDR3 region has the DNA TGTGCCAGCAGCCCTAGGACAGGGAACTATGGCTACACCTTC.

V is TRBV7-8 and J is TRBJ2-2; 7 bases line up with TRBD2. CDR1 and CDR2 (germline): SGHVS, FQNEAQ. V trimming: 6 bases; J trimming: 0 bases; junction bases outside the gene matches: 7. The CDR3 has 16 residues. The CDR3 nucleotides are TGTGCCAGCAGGGCAGCGGGAACCGCGAACACCGGGGAGCTGTTTTTT. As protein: CASRAAGTANTGELFF.

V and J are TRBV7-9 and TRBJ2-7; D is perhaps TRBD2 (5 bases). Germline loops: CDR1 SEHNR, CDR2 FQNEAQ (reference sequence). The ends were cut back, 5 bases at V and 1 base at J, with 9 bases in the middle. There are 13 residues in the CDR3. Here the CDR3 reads CASSLGLSYEQYF. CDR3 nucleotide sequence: TGTGCCAGCAGCCTAGGACTTTCCTACGAGCAGTACTTC.

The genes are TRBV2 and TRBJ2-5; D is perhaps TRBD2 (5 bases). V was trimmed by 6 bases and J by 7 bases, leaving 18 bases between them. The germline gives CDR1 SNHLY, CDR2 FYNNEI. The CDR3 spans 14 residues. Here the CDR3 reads CASRAPGIGGTQYF. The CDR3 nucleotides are TGTGCCAGCAGGGCCCCCGGGATAGGAGGGACCCAGTACTTC.

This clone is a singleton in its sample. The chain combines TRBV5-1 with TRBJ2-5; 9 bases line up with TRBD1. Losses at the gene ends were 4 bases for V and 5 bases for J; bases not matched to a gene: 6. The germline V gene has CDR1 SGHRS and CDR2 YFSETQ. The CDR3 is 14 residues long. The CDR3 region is CASSPAQGAETQYF. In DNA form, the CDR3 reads TGCGCCAGCAGCCCCGCACAGGGGGCTGAGACCCAGTACTTC.

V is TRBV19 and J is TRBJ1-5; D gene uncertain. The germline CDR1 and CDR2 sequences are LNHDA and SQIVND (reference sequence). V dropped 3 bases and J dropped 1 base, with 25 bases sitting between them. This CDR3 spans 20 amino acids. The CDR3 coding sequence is TGTGCCAGTAGTATTAGGATCGGGGATGGGATATTCAAGAGCAATCAGCCCCAGCATTTT. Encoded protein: CASSIRIGDGIFKSNQPQHF.

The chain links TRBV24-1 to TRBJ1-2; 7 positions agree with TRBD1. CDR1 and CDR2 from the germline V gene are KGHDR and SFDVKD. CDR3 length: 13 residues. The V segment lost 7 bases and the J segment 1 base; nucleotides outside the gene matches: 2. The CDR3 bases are TGTGCCACCAGACAGGGGAATAACTATGGCTACACCTTC. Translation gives CATRQGNNYGYTF.